This TCR beta chain emerged from a study of T cell responses to AZD1222 COVID-19 vaccine. Study-level results: At study baseline, merely five or six AZD1222 recipients were seropositive.

Produced via immunoSEQ multiplex PCR; TCRdb's table is partial and in-frame only. The table includes approximately 80,000 clones, approximately 85% detected once. The CDR3 length is 14 residues. V lost 4 bases and J 4 bases, leaving 14 bases between the germline ends. Germline assignment: CDR1 SGHRS and CDR2 YFSETQ. As to this clone: What it binds is unknown.

The chain recombines TRBV5-1 with TRBJ1-1; tentative D call: TRBD1 (5 bases). This receptor was taken from an adult who received the AZD1222 COVID-19 vaccine. The material sequenced was peripheral blood, taken 28 days after the second AZD1222 dose. CDR3 sequence: CASSTQGESTEAFF. For the CDR3, the DNA is TGCGCCAGCAGCACCCAGGGTGAGTCCACTGAAGCTTTCTTT.